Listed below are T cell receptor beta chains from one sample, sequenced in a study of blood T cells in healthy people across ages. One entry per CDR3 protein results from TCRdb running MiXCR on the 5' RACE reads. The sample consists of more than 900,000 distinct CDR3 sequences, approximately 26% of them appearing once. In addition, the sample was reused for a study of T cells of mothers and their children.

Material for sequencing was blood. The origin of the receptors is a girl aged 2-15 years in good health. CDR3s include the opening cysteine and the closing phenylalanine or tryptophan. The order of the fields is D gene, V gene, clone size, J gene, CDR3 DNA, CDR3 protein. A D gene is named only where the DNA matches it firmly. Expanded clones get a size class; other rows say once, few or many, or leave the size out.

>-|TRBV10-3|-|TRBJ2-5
TGTGCCATCAGTGATCGCGGGTTCCAAGAGACCCAGTACTTC
CAISDRGFQETQYF
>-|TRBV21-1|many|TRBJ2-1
TGTGCCAGCAGCAAGGTTCGTTTAAGCTCCTACAATGAGCAGTTCTTC
CASSKVRLSSYNEQFF
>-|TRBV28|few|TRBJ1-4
TGTGTCAGCAGTTTAGGTGGGCACGAAAAACTGTTTTTT
CVSSLGGHEKLFF
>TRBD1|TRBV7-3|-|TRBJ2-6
TGTGCCAGCAGCTTAGAGGGGGCGATAGGGGCCAACGTCCTGACTTTC
CASSLEGAIGANVLTF
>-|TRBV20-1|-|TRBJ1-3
TGCAGTGCAAGGGACGTAGGAAACACCATATATTTT
CSARDVGNTIYF
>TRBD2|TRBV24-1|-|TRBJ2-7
TGTGCCACGTCCCTAGCGGGGGAAAGCGAGCAGTACTTC
CATSLAGESEQYF
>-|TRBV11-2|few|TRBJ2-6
TGTACCAGCAGCTATCATTACTCTGGGGCCAACGTCCTGACTTTC
CTSSYHYSGANVLTF
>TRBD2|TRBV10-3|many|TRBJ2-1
TGTGCCATCAGTGTCAGGACTAGTTGGAATGAGCAGTTCTTC
CAISVRTSWNEQFF
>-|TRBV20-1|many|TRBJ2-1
TGCAGTGCTAGAGATTGGGTTAATGAGCAGTTCTTC
CSARDWVNEQFF
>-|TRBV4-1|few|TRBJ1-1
TGCGCCGGCAGCCCACTTGAAGGGGAGAGAGTTGAAGCTTTCTTT
CAGSPLEGERVEAFF
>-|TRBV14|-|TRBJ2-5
TGTGCCAGCAGCCAGTTAGGAGCGGTACAAGAGACCCAGTACTTC
CASSQLGAVQETQYF
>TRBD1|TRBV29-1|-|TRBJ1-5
TGCAGCGCCAGGACAGGGTGGAATCAGCCCCAGCATTTT
CSARTGWNQPQHF
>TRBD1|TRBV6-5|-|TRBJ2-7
TGTGCCAGCAGTTACAGTGGACAGGGGTACTACGAGCAGTACTTC
CASSYSGQGYYEQYF
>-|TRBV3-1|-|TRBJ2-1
TGTGCCAGCAGCCAAGACCCCAGTTATAGCTCCTACAATGAGCAGTTCTTC
CASSQDPSYSSYNEQFF
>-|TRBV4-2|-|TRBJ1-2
TGTGCCAGCAGCCAAGCATCAGTAGACTACGGCTACACCTTC
CASSQASVDYGYTF
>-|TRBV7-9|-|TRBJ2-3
TGTGCCAGCAGCTCGGCGGACACAGATACGCAGTATTTT
CASSSADTDTQYF
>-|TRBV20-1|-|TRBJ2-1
TGCAGTGCTAGCTCGTTGTCGGAGTTAGAATCGTCGGGGAATGAGCAGTTCTTC
CSASSLSELESSGNEQFF
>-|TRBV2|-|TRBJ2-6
TGTGCCAGCAGTGATGTAAGGGGGTATACCTCTGGGGCCAACGTCCTGACTTTC
CASSDVRGYTSGANVLTF
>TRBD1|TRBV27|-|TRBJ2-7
TGTGCCAGCAGTTACCGGACAGGGATGGTGGTAGAGCAGTACTTC
CASSYRTGMVVEQYF
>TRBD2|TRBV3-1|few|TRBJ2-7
TGTGCCAGCAGCCAAGATCTTTCTAGCGGGGGGGCCGACGAGCAGTACTTC
CASSQDLSSGGADEQYF
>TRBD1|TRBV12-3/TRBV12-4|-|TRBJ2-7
TGTGCCAGCGCACGGGACAGGTCTGGAGAGCAGTACTTC
CASARDRSGEQYF
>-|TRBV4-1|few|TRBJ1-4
TGCGCCAGCAGCCAAGTTCAGAAAGAAAAACTGTTTTTT
CASSQVQKEKLFF
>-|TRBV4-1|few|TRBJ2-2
TGCGCCAGCAGCCAAATGGGGGCATCGAACACCGGGGAGCTGTTTTTT
CASSQMGASNTGELFF
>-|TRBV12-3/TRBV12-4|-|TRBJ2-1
TGTGCCGGCAGTTTAAGACAGTCTGGCACCCTCTCGTACAATGAGCAGTTCTTC
CAGSLRQSGTLSYNEQFF
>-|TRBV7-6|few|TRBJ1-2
TGTGCCAGCAGCCCAAGGGAGGGTACTGGGGGCTACACCTTC
CASSPREGTGGYTF
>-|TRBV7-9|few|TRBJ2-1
TGTGCCAGCAGCTGGCAGCGGGACACCCTTAATGAAGAGCAGTTCTTC
CASSWQRDTLNEEQFF
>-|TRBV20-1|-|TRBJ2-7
TGCAGTGCCCCCGGGGGCGGCCTCCTGGGGGAGCAGTACTTC
CSAPGGGLLGEQYF
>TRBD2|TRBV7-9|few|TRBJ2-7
TGTGCCAGCAGCTTTGCAGCGACTAGCGGGGGGACTTACGAGCAGTACTTC
CASSFAATSGGTYEQYF
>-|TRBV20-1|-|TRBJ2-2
TGCAGTGCTAGCCCCCTTAGGGACACCGGGGAGCTGTTTTTT
CSASPLRDTGELFF
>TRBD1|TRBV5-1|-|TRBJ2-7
TGCGCCAGCAGCCCGGGACAGGGTTGGGCCTACGAGCAGTACTTC
CASSPGQGWAYEQYF
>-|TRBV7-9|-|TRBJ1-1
TGTGCCAGCAGTTCGACCCCACCCAGGACTGAAGCTTTCTTT
CASSSTPPRTEAFF
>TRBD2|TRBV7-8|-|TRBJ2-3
TGTGCCAGCAGCATGGGGAGGGCCGCAGATACGCAGTATTTT
CASSMGRAADTQYF
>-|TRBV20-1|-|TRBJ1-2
TGCAGTGCTAGAGACCACAGGGTGGGCTATGGCTACACCTTC
CSARDHRVGYGYTF
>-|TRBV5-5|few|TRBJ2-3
TGTGCCAGCAGCTCCGTCTTAGGGGATACGCAGTATTTT
CASSSVLGDTQYF
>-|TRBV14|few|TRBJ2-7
TGTGCCAGCAGCCAAGAATTAGGAGGGCAGTACTTC
CASSQELGGQYF
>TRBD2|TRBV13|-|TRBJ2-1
TGCGCCAGCAGTTTATCGGGACTAGCGAACCCTAAGGATGAGCAGTTCTTC
CASSLSGLANPKDEQFF
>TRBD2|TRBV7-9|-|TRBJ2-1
TGTGCCAGCAGCTCCATTGGGGCGACTAGCGGTTACAATGAGCAGTTCTTC
CASSSIGATSGYNEQFF
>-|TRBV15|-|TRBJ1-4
TGTGCCACCAGCAGAGATATCCGGGGCGAGGAAGAAAAACTGTCTTTT
CATSRDIRGEEEKLSF
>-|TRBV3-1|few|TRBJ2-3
TGTGCCAGCAGCCTTAAAATCGCAGATACGCAGTATTTT
CASSLKIADTQYF
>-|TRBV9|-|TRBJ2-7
TGTGCCAGCAGCCCCCCAGACTCCCCGGGTCCGGGCGAGCAGTACTTC
CASSPPDSPGPGEQYF
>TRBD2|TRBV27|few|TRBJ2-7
TGTGCCAGTAGGGAGACTAGCGGGGCCGAGCAGTACTTC
CASRETSGAEQYF
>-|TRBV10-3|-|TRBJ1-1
TGTGCCATCACCGATCAGGGGATTCCTGAAGCTTTCTTT
CAITDQGIPEAFF
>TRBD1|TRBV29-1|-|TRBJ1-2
TGCAGCGTTGATGGTTCAGGGGGGAACTATGGCTACACCTTC
CSVDGSGGNYGYTF
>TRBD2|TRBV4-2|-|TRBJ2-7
TGTGCCAGCAGCCAAGCAGGGTCTAGCGGGAGGATTAACGAGCAGTACTTC
CASSQAGSSGRINEQYF
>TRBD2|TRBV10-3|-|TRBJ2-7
TGTGCCATCAGTGGATCGGGACTAGCGGGACCCTCCGGGATCGAGCAGTACTTC
CAISGSGLAGPSGIEQYF
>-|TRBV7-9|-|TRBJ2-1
TGTGCCAGCCTCGGGGGGCTCAACAATGAGCAGTTCTTC
CASLGGLNNEQFF
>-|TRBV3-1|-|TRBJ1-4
TGTGCCAGCAGCCAAGGGGGGATCGTAAAACTGTTTTTT
CASSQGGIVKLFF
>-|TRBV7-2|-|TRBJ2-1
TGTGCCAGCAGCTTATACCTGGGATCCGGTGAGCAGTTCTTC
CASSLYLGSGEQFF
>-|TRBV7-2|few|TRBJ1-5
TGTGCCAGCAGCTTAGGGGGGCCTAGCAATCAGCCCCAGCATTTT
CASSLGGPSNQPQHF
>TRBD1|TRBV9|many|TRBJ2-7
TGTGCCAGCAGCGTAGAGGGACAGGCAACCTACGAGCAGTACTTC
CASSVEGQATYEQYF
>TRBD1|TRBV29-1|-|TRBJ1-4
TGCAGCGTTGAGGAGACAGGGGGCTCTAATGAAAAACTGTTTTTT
CSVEETGGSNEKLFF
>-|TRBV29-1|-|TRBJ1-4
TGCAGCATGTGGTCGAATGAAAAACTGTTTTTT
CSMWSNEKLFF
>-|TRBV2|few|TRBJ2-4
TGTGCCAGCATGGGGTTACAAGGAAACGGAAACATTCAGTACTTC
CASMGLQGNGNIQYF